This T cell receptor (beta chain) was captured in a study of T cell repertoires in cytomegalovirus infection (dated by TCRdb to between 2017 and 2020). Regarding the research as a whole: Donor HLA type was relevant to the analysis, because carriage of CMV infection together with the matching HLA type was indicated by public TCR beta signatures. The full study reports these points: In both this cohort and an independent approximately 400-donor cohort, the cumulative frequency of public TCR beta family members distinguished carriers of CMV infection plus the relevant HLA type. The ex vivo response was dominated by HLA-C-restricted CMV-specific TCR beta clonotypes, which also provided the single most frequent clonotype in two of eight donors.

V gives up 5 bases and J gives up 11 bases, and the segment between their germline ends measures 21 bases. From the cysteine up to the phenylalanine, the CDR3 has a length of 14 residues. The read is trimmed to its CDR3 DNA, 42 bases read in frame from base 1. The listed sequencing device is Illumina HiSeq 1500. TCRdb passed the public sequencing reads through fastp at Q25 and MiXCR, retaining productive beta sequences. Rows matching on CDR3 protein sequence are summarized as one entry with the most common DNA and genes. Here the sample has almost 550,000 distinct CDR3 sequences; approximately 15% occur a single time. Roughly 25% of the sample belongs to the ten largest clones. For this clonotype: Its cognate antigen has yet to be identified. Base-call qualities are not available, and no considerably larger clone is one nucleotide away.

Sequencing used CD8+ T cells from PBMCs. The sequence was collected from a human donor in good health (CMV status not recorded). Some clones in this sample may be carry-over from other donors' samples. In this chain, TRBV12-3 or TRBV12-4 is recombined with TRBJ2-5; TRBD2 is a possible D gene, resting on 5 matching bases. The CDR3 protein: CASSQTNPYNEQYF. The bases are TGTGCCAGCAGTCAGACTAATCCCTACAATGAGCAGTACTTC.